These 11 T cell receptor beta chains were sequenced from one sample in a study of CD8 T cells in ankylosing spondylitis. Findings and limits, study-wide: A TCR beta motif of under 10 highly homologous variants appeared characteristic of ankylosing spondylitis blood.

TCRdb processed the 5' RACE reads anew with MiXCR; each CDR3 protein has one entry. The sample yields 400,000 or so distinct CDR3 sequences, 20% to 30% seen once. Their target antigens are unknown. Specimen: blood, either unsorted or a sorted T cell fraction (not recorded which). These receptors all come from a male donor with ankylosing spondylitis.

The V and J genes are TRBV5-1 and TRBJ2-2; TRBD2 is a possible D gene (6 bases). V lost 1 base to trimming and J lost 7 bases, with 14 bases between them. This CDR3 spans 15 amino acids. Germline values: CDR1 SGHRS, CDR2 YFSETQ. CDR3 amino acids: CASSLNLAFDGELFF. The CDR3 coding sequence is TGCGCCAGCAGCTTGAACCTAGCGTTTGACGGGGAGCTGTTTTTT.

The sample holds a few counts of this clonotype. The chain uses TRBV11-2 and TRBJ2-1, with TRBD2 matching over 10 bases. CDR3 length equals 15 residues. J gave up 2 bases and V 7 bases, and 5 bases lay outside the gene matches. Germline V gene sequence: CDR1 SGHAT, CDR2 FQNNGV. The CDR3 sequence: CASTLAGAPYNEQFF. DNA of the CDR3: TGTGCCAGCACCCTAGCGGGAGCCCCCTACAATGAGCAGTTCTTC.

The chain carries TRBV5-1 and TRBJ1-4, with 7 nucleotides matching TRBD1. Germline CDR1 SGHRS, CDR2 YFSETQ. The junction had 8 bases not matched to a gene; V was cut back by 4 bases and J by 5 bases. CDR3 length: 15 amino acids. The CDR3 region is CASSRDRAVNEKLFF. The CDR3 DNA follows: TGCGCCAGCAGCCGCGACAGGGCGGTGAATGAAAAACTGTTTTTT.

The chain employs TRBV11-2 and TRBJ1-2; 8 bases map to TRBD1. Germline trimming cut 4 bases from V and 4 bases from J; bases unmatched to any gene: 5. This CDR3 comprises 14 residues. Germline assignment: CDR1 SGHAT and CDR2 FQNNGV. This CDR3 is CASSSGQGGYGYTF. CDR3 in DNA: TGTGCCAGCAGCTCCGGACAGGGCGGCTATGGCTACACCTTC.

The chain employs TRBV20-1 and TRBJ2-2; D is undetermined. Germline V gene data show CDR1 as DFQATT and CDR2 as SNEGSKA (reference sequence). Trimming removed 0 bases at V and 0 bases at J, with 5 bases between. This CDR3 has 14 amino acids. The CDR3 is CSARDISNTGELFF. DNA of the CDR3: TGCAGTGCTAGAGATATTTCGAACACCGGGGAGCTGTTTTTT.

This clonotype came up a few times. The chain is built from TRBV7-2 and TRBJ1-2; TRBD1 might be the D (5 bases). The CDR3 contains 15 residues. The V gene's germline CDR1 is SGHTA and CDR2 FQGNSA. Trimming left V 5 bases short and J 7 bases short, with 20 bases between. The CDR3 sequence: CASSLPDTPARGYTF. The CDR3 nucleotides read TGTGCCAGCAGCCTACCGGACACTCCCGCACGTGGCTACACCTTC. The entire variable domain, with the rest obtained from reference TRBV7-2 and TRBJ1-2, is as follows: GAGVSQSPSNKVTEKGKDVELRCDPISGHTALYWYRQSLGQGLEFLIYFQGNSAPDKSGLPSDRFSAERTGGSVSTLTIQRTQQEDSAVYLCASSLPDTPARGYTFGSGTRLTVV.

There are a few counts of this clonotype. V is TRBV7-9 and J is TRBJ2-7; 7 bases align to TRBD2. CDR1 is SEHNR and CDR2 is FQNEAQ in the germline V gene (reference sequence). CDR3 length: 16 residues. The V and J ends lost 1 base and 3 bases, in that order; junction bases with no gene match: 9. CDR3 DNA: TGTGCCAGCAGCTTAGGGGGAGGGCGCGTCAGCTACGAGCAGTACTTC. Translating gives CASSLGGGRVSYEQYF.

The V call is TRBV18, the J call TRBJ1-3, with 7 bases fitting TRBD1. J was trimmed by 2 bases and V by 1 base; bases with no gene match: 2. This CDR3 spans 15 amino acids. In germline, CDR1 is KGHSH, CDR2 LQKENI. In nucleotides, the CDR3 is TGTGCCAGCTCACCACAGGGGGCGACTGGAAACACCATATATTTT. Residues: CASSPQGATGNTIYF.

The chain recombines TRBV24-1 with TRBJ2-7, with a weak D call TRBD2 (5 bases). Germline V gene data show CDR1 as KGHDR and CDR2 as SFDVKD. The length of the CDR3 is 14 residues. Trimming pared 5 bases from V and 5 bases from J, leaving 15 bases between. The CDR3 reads CATSVSASKDEQYF. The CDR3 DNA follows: TGTGCCACCAGTGTATCAGCTAGCAAGGACGAGCAGTACTTC.

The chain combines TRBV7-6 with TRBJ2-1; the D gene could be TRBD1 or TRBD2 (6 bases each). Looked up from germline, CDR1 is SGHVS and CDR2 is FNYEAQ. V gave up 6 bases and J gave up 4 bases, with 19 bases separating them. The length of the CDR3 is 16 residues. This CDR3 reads CASSYGGAGSYNEQFF. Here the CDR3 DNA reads TGTGCCAGCAGTTATGGGGGCGCGGGATCATACAATGAGCAGTTCTTC.

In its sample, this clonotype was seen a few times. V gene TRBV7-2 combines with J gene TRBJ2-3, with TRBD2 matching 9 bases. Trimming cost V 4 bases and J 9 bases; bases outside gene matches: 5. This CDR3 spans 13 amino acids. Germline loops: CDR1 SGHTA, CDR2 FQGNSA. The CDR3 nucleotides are TGTGCCAGCAGCTCGTTCACTAGCGGGACGCAGTATTTT. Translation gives CASSSFTSGTQYF.